These 8 T cell receptor beta chains were sequenced from one sample in a study of CD8+ T cells in alopecia areata. Reverse transcribed after extraction, RNA yielded cDNA as the sequencing template. Sequencing used immunoSEQ multiplex PCR; TCRdb keeps in-frame clones, though not all of them. The sample lists roughly 200,000 clones; more than 55% were seen once. The treatment here: oral pan-JAK inhibitor, 5-10 mg twice daily. The sequences come from CD4+ T cells sorted from blood, collected at week 4, from a patient treated with tofacitinib. The receptor set was obtained from a human donor with alopecia areata.

V usage is TRBV4-3 and J usage is TRBJ1-6; no definite D call. The CDR3 is made up of 12 amino acids. The germline gives CDR1 LGHNA, CDR2 YSLEER. Trimming took off 1 base at V and 12 bases at J, with 7 bases between the two ends. The CDR3 DNA follows: TGCGCCAGCAGCCAAGTTGTCGGACCCCTCCACTTT. This encodes CASSQVVGPLHF.

This clone was seen more than once but under ten times. The rearrangement uses TRBV30 and TRBJ2-7, with 10 bases aligning to TRBD1. The CDR3 has 16 amino acids. Germline CDR1 GTSNPN, CDR2 SVGIG (reference sequence). J gave up 3 bases and V 4 bases, and 12 bases lay outside the gene matches. For the CDR3, the DNA is TGTGCCTGGACCGAGGGTGGGACAGGGGTCTTCTACGAGCAGTACTTC. It translates to CAWTEGGTGVFYEQYF.

This chain uses TRBV30 with TRBJ1-2; D uncertain. V lost 4 bases, J lost 0 bases, and 9 bases lay in between. The CDR3 extends over 13 amino acids. From germline, CDR1 is GTSNPN and CDR2 SVGIG (reference sequence). DNA for the CDR3: TGTGCCTGGAAGTTGAGTGCTAACTATGGCTACACCTTC. It is translated as CAWKLSANYGYTF.

The chain couples TRBV29-1 to TRBJ1-1; D is unresolved. Germline CDR1 SQVTM, CDR2 ANQGSEA. The CDR3 loop spans 13 amino acids. Trimming removed 7 bases at V and 2 bases at J, with 14 bases between. The CDR3 bases are TGCAGCGCCCTGAGTGCGGGTAACACTGAAGCTTTCTTT. It encodes CSALSAGNTEAFF.

The chain combines TRBV27 with TRBJ1-4, with 9 nucleotides matching TRBD1. The germline V gene encodes CDR1 MNHEY and CDR2 SMNVEV (reference sequence). Trimming took 5 bases from V and 10 from J; bases not matched to a gene: 8. The CDR3 is 14 residues long. CDR3 in amino acids: CASSPGQGAAKLFF. CDR3 DNA sequence: TGTGCCAGCAGTCCGGGACAGGGTGCCGCAAAACTGTTTTTT.

The chain links TRBV9 to TRBJ1-1, with 7 nucleotides matching TRBD1. Trimming cost V 4 bases and J 0 bases; bases outside gene matches: 6. The germline V gene encodes CDR1 SGDLS and CDR2 YYNGEE. This CDR3 region has 15 residues. The CDR3 sequence: CASSKRGHVNTEAFF. In nucleotides, the CDR3 is TGTGCCAGCAGCAAGAGGGGGCATGTGAACACTGAAGCTTTCTTT.

This chain links TRBV6-5 with TRBJ2-4, with a weak D call TRBD2 (5 bases). V was clipped by 4 bases and J by 6 bases, with 13 bases between them. This CDR3 spans 14 amino acids. Germline V gene sequence: CDR1 MNHEY, CDR2 SVGAGI. CDR3 DNA: TGTGCCAGCAGTTCCGGGATTGGTGGAAACATTCAGTACTTC. This encodes CASSSGIGGNIQYF.

V gene TRBV11-1 combines with J gene TRBJ2-6; no clear D. This CDR3 has 15 amino acids. Looked up from germline, CDR1 is SGHAT and CDR2 is FQDESV (reference sequence). V was shortened by 5 bases and J by 1 base, with 9 bases between the two germline ends. CDR3 nucleotide sequence: TGTGCCAGCAGCGTCGGAGATTCTGGGGCCAACGTCCTGACTTTC. It encodes CASSVGDSGANVLTF.